This record looks at one TCR beta chain sequence and its context. The data originate from a study of blood T cell repertoires in COVID-19. Turning to the study itself: T cells, B-cell-depleted T cells, or PBMCs supplied cDNA or gDNA.

Original handling: Amplification with reference gene primers provided the estimates of nucleated cell counts. This table comes from immunoSEQ multiplex PCR, and its TCRdb copy is limited to in-frame clones, with some not included. V and J calls plus clone size are reproduced from that table; the DNA served to infer D and trimming. The sample contains around 120,000 clones, 79% of which appear only once. Germline V gives CDR1 LNHDA, CDR2 SQIVND (reference sequence). CDR3 length: 16 residues. Trimming left V 3 bases short and J 1 base short, with 13 bases between. Sequencing was performed on peripheral blood. This clonotype was sampled from a woman at least 80 years old with acute or convalescent COVID-19. V and J are TRBV19 and TRBJ1-3; D is ambiguous. The CDR3 nucleotides read TGTGCCAGTAGTATCGGAGGGATCGGGTCTGGAAACACCATATATTTT. This sequence encodes CASSIGGIGSGNTIYF.